This T cell receptor beta chain was sequenced in a study of regulatory T cells in long-lasting Graves disease. The overall study: Over-5-year antithyroid drug use with positive TSH receptor antibodies defined persistent Graves' disease in the study. General study results and limits: Persistent patients shared more public clonotypes (under 3,000) than newly diagnosed patients (approximately 1,000).

Time point specified: persistent/refractory GD, antithyroid drugs over 5 years with positive TRAb. PBMC-extracted RNA yielded the TCR library. Construction of the TCR beta libraries employed iRepertoire HTBI primers in conjunction with Arm-PCR of CDR3 regions. TCRdb redid the calling of the multiplex PCR reads with MiXCR, one entry per CDR3 protein. The sample lists about 470,000 distinct CDR3 sequences, roughly 21% occurring once. The CDR3 extends over 12 amino acids. V was cut by 8 bases and J by 2 bases, with 10 bases left in between. The germline V gene encodes CDR1 SEHNR and CDR2 FQNEAQ (reference sequence). In the case of this clonotype: Its target is unknown.

The sequence derives from a female donor with Graves disease. This specimen consisted of peripheral blood mononuclear cells (PBMCs), obtained when the disease was refractory, from a patient treated with antithyroid drugs. J is TRBJ2-7 and V is TRBV7-9; a weak D match, TRBD1 (5 bases). CDR3 protein: CASGATPYEQYF. The CDR3 nucleotides read TGTGCCAGCGGGGCGACCCCCTACGAGCAGTACTTC. Using reference TRBV7-9 and TRBJ2-7 for the parts outside the CDR3, the full variable domain is DTGVSQNPRHKITKRGQNVTFRCDPISEHNRLYWYRQTLGQGPEFLTYFQNEAQLEKSRLLSDRFSAERPKGSFSTLEIQRTEQGDSAMYLCASGATPYEQYFGPGTRLTVT.